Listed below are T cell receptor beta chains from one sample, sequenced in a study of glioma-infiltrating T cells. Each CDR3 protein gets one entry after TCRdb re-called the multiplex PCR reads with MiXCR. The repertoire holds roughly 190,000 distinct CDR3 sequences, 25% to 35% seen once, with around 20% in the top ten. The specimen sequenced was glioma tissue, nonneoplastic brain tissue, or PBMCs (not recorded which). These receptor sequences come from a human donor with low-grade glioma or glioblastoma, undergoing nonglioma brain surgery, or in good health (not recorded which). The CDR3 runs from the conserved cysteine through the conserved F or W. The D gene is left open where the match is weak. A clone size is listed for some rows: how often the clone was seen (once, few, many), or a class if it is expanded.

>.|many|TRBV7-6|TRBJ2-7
CAVQTDPYEQYF
TGTGCCGTCCAGACAGACCCCTACGAGCAGTACTTC
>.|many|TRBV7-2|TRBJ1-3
CASSLPGVSAGNTIYF
TGTGCCAGCAGCTTACCCGGGGTATCTGCTGGAAACACCATATATTTT
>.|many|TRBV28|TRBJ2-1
CASRVGGSYNEQFF
TGTGCCAGCAGAGTGGGTGGCTCCTACAATGAGCAGTTCTTC
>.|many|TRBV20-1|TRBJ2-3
CSATRAGLEADTQYF
TGCAGTGCTACCCGGGCAGGGCTCGAAGCAGATACGCAGTATTTT
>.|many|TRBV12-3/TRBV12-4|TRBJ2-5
CASSFWQDKETQYF
TGTGCCAGCAGTTTCTGGCAGGACAAAGAGACCCAGTACTTC
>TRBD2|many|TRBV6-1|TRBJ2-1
CASSPGTSPLIF
TGTGCCAGCAGTCCCGGGACTAGCCCCTTGATCTTC
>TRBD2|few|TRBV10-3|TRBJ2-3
CAAKTSGRTDTQYF
TGTGCCGCCAAGACTAGCGGGAGAACAGATACGCAGTATTTT
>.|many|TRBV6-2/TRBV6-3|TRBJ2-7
CASSYERRSYEQYF
TGTGCCAGCAGTTACGAGCGGAGGTCCTACGAGCAGTACTTC
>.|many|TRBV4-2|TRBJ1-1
CASSREREAFF
TGTGCCAGCAGTCGGGAGAGAGAAGCTTTCTTT
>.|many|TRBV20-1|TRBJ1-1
CSARVLATEAFF
TGCAGTGCGAGAGTGCTTGCCACTGAAGCTTTCTTT
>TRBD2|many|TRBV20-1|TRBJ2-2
CSAGGGAGGTSNTGELFF
TGCAGTGCCGGGGGGGGGGCGGGAGGTACCTCGAACACCGGGGAGCTGTTTTTT
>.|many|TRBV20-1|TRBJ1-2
CSARVPGSAGYTF
TGCAGTGCTAGAGTCCCGGGGAGTGCCGGCTACACCTTC
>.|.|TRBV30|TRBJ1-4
CALQTATNEKLFF
TGTGCCCTCCAGACAGCAACTAATGAAAAACTGTTTTTT
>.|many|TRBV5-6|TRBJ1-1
CASSFPDRNTEAFF
TGTGCCAGCAGCTTCCCCGACAGGAACACTGAAGCTTTCTTT
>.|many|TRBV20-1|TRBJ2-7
CSARDQMEGEYEQYF
TGCAGTGCTAGAGATCAGATGGAGGGGGAATACGAGCAGTACTTC